This T cell receptor (beta chain) was recovered during a study of T-cell memory formation after mild COVID-19. Study details: TCR clusters were mostly donor specific. Findings of the study overall: Contracting CD4+ clones were located mainly in CM and EM, and CD8+ clones in EMRA.

Trimming took 0 bases from V and 10 from J, leaving 20 bases between them. This CDR3 region has 17 residues. The germline CDR1 and CDR2 sequences are SGDLS and YYNGEE. A note on this clonotype: Its antigen remains unknown.

TCRdb recomputed calls from the 5' RACE reads with MiXCR, one row per CDR3 protein. The table shows about 360,000 distinct CDR3 sequences, with approximately 15% occurring only once. The sample comprised PBMCs or a T cell subset sorted from them (not recorded which). The chain joins TRBV9 to TRBJ1-6; D possibly corresponds to TRBD1 (5 bases). This clonotype originated in a man aged 18 to 35 who had mild COVID-19 (a few samples of this study predate the infection). Cell type and time point are not known. CDR3 loop: CASSVDARPHGGSPLHF. The CDR3 nucleotides are TGTGCCAGCAGCGTAGACGCCCGGCCCCACGGGGGGTCACCCCTCCACTTT.